Each of the 18 T cell receptor beta chains below was sequenced from the same sample in a study of early T cells in non-severe SARS-CoV-2 infection. TCRdb fed the 5' RACE reads into MiXCR, producing one record per CDR3 protein. The table has more than 90,000 distinct CDR3 sequences, about 10% seen once. Sequences were obtained from whole blood. The receptors were sampled from an adult who was a healthcare worker with PCR-confirmed SARS-CoV-2 infection or an uninfected control (not recorded which).

This clonotype was counted at least ten times. The rearrangement uses TRBV10-3 and TRBJ2-3; D gene uncertain. The CDR3 extends over 14 amino acids. V was trimmed by 4 bases and J by 0 bases, leaving 8 bases between them. Germline assignment: CDR1 ENHRY and CDR2 SYGVKD. DNA for the CDR3: TGTGCCATCAGTGGGCCGGCGAGCACAGATACGCAGTATTTT. Amino acid sequence: CAISGPASTDTQYF.

The chain employs TRBV7-3 and TRBJ1-1, with D possibly matching TRBD1 (5 bases). Trimming pared 3 bases from V and 1 base from J, leaving 12 bases between. This CDR3 is built from 15 residues. CDR1 is SGHTA, CDR2 FQGTGA, per germline. CDR3 coding DNA: TGTGCCAGCAGCTTGAGAAGGGGTGAGAACACTGAAGCTTTCTTT. Translated: CASSLRRGENTEAFF.

This clonotype was counted many times. Here the CDR3 DNA reads TGTGCCAGCAGTGACCCTCAGTGGTACAATGAGCAGTTCTTC. Translation gives CASSDPQWYNEQFF. The V call is TRBV25-1, the J call TRBJ2-1, with unresolved D. Germline V CDR1 and CDR2: MGHDK, SYGVNS. V shed 3 bases and J shed 4 bases, with 10 bases lying between them. The CDR3 has 14 residues.

The chain's CDR3 is CSAGETGPNGQYF. Here the CDR3 DNA reads TGCAGTGCAGGGGAGACAGGTCCAAACGGGCAGTACTTC. This chain links TRBV20-1 with TRBJ2-7, with a tentative D call TRBD1 (6 bases). The germline gives CDR1 DFQATT, CDR2 SNEGSKA (reference sequence). The ends were cut back, 6 bases at V and 9 bases at J, with 21 bases in the middle. The length of the CDR3 is 13 residues.

This clonotype was detected many times. This chain links TRBV2 with TRBJ1-1, with 7 bases lining up with TRBD1. The CDR3 contains 15 residues. V gave up 5 bases and J gave up 5 bases; unmatched junction bases: 11. Germline CDR1 reads SNHLY; CDR2 reads FYNNEI. CDR3 in DNA: TGTGCCAGCAGTCGGGTCAGGGGGATATTTACTGAAGCTTTCTTT. Translated: CASSRVRGIFTEAFF.

This clonotype was seen only a few times. The genes are TRBV7-6 and TRBJ1-4, with D unclear. Trimming pared 1 base from V and 14 bases from J, leaving 17 bases between. The CDR3 has 14 amino acids. Germline lookup yields CDR1 SGHVS and CDR2 FNYEAQ. The CDR3 sequence is CASSLDPGVIKLFF. The DNA of the CDR3 is TGTGCCAGCAGCTTAGACCCCGGCGTAATTAAGCTGTTTTTT.

The chain couples TRBV29-1 to TRBJ2-7; D not certain. The CDR3 extends over 14 amino acids. V was shortened by 8 bases and J by 0 bases, with 17 bases between the two germline ends. Germline V gene sequence: CDR1 SQVTM, CDR2 ANQGSEA. DNA of the CDR3: TGCAGCTTTTCAGTGACGGGCACCTCCTACGAGCAGTACTTC. Translated: CSFSVTGTSYEQYF.

This clonotype came up a few times. The CDR3 DNA is TGTGCCAGCAGTGAAGCAAAGACAGGGTGGGACACTGAAGCTTTCTTT. This translates into CASSEAKTGWDTEAFF. The chain carries TRBV2 and TRBJ1-1; 7 nucleotides align to TRBD1. With V trimmed by 0 bases and J by 3 bases, 7 bases remained unmatched. This CDR3 has 16 residues. Germline loops: CDR1 SNHLY, CDR2 FYNNEI.

This sequence joins TRBV27 and TRBJ2-5; TRBD2 agrees at 12 bases. This CDR3 has 15 amino acids. Germline CDR1 and CDR2: MNHEY and SMNVEV (reference sequence). Trimming took 5 bases from V and 5 from J; bases not matched to a gene: 6. CDR3 amino acids: CASSPLAGGRETQYF. The CDR3 bases are TGTGCCAGCAGTCCACTAGCGGGAGGCAGGGAGACCCAGTACTTC.

This chain joins TRBV5-5 and TRBJ1-5; tentatively, D is TRBD1 (6 bases). Per germline, CDR1 SGHKS and CDR2 YYEKEE (reference sequence). The length of the CDR3 is 15 residues. V lost 4 bases and J lost 0, with 11 bases in between. As DNA, the CDR3 is TGTGCCAGCAGCCCCAACAGGGTTAGCAATCAGCCCCAGCATTTT. Amino acid sequence: CASSPNRVSNQPQHF.

This clonotype was seen many times. CDR3 sequence: CASSLPRTGSYEAFF. CDR3 bases: TGTGCCAGCAGCCTCCCCCGGACAGGCTCCTATGAAGCTTTCTTT. The chain recombines TRBV7-2 with TRBJ1-1; TRBD1 matches at 7 bases. The CDR3 covers 15 residues. V trimming: 5 bases; J trimming: 7 bases; junction bases outside the gene matches: 13. The V gene's germline CDR1 is SGHTA and CDR2 FQGNSA.

This clonotype is a singleton in its sample. The rearrangement uses TRBV20-1 and TRBJ2-7, with D hard to call. V was cut by 2 bases and J by 5 bases, with 16 bases left in between. The V gene's germline CDR1 is DFQATT and CDR2 SNEGSKA (reference sequence). The CDR3 is made up of 14 amino acids. The CDR3 reads CSARTVGSGDEQYF. For the CDR3, the DNA is TGCAGTGCTAGAACGGTGGGCTCGGGCGACGAGCAGTACTTC.

The J gene is TRBJ2-1, the V gene TRBV5-5, with 7 positions matching TRBD1. The CDR3 length is 16 residues. V dropped 2 bases and J dropped 0; count of bases not matched to a gene: 5. The germline V gene has CDR1 SGHKS and CDR2 YYEKEE (reference sequence). The CDR3 loop reads CASSFRTGVSYNEQFF. The CDR3 DNA reads TGTGCCAGCAGCTTTCGGACAGGAGTCTCCTACAATGAGCAGTTCTTC.

This clonotype was recorded at least ten times. The chain joins TRBV7-9 to TRBJ2-3, with 9 bases that match TRBD1. The V and J ends lost 1 base and 4 bases, in that order; junction bases with no gene match: 6. Per germline, CDR1 SEHNR and CDR2 FQNEAQ (reference sequence). The CDR3 has 16 amino acids. This CDR3 is CASSLGQGGPADTQYF. CDR3 nucleotide sequence: TGTGCCAGCAGCTTAGGACAGGGGGGCCCGGCAGATACGCAGTATTTT.

The chain employs TRBV7-6 and TRBJ2-3, with no clear D. Trimming stripped 5 bases from V and 4 bases from J, with 10 bases between. CDR1 and CDR2 (germline): SGHVS, FNYEAQ. The CDR3 extends over 13 amino acids. CDR3 nucleotide sequence: TGTGCCAGCAGCCCTGGACCCGCAGATACGCAGTATTTT. Translated: CASSPGPADTQYF.

This clonotype was observed a few times. The gene calls are TRBV29-1 and TRBJ2-1; D is perhaps TRBD1 (5 bases). The germline V gene has CDR1 SQVTM and CDR2 ANQGSEA. The CDR3 spans 13 residues. V was shortened by 4 bases and J by 5 bases, with 12 bases between the two germline ends. The CDR3 coding sequence is TGCAGCGTTGCCTCCGGACAAGACAATGAGCAGTTCTTC. Translating it yields CSVASGQDNEQFF.

This clonotype was seen at least ten times. The chain joins TRBV4-1 to TRBJ2-4; TRBD2 agrees at 7 bases. This CDR3 is 17 amino acids long. With 2 bases clipped from V and 1 base from J, the junction kept 8 bases outside the gene matches. Germline V gives CDR1 MGHRA, CDR2 YSYEKL. The CDR3 coding sequence is TGCGCCAGCAGCCAATTCCATCTAGCGGTTGCCAAAAACATTCAGTACTTC. This translates into CASSQFHLAVAKNIQYF.

This clonotype appeared many times. The rearrangement links TRBV3-1 to TRBJ1-4; D is undetermined. This CDR3 comprises 15 residues. Deletions cut 0 bases from V and 0 bases from J, with 5 bases between. In germline, CDR1 is LGHDT, CDR2 YNNKEL (reference sequence). CDR3 region: CASSQDWATNEKLFF. CDR3 coding DNA: TGTGCCAGCAGCCAAGACTGGGCAACTAATGAAAAACTGTTTTTT.